A single sample is the source of the 10 T cell receptor beta chains below, sequenced in a study of identical twins. In TCRdb, the 5' RACE reads were re-called with MiXCR into one record per CDR3 protein. The sample lists about 220,000 distinct CDR3 sequences; roughly 7.1% were seen once. Separately, the same data were catalogued under a study of T cells expressing NK-cell markers.

The sample consisted of CD8+ T cells sorted from blood. The receptors derive from a woman aged 18-29 years in good health.

The chain recombines TRBV20-1 with TRBJ2-3, with a tentative D call TRBD1 (5 bases). Germline-derived CDR1 and CDR2 are DFQATT and SNEGSKA (reference sequence). V was clipped by 3 bases and J by 4 bases, with 17 bases between them. The CDR3 runs 15 residues. The CDR3 here is CSASGAPGTADTQYF. The CDR3 DNA follows: TGCAGTGCTAGTGGGGCCCCAGGAACGGCAGATACGCAGTATTTT.

V usage is TRBV7-9 and J usage is TRBJ1-1; D remains unclear. The V gene lost 4 bases and the J gene lost 1 base, with 10 bases spanning the gap. Germline CDR1 SEHNR, CDR2 FQNEAQ (reference sequence). The CDR3 spans 14 residues. In nucleotides, the CDR3 is TGTGCCAGCAGCTCCACCGCGCCGAACACTGAAGCTTTCTTT. Amino acids: CASSSTAPNTEAFF.

This clonotype has more than one count but fewer than ten. The rearrangement links TRBV3-1 to TRBJ1-5; D is perhaps TRBD1 (5 bases). Trimming left V 4 bases short and J 4 bases short, with 14 bases between. CDR3 length equals 15 residues. Germline CDR1 and CDR2: LGHDT and YNNKEL (reference sequence). The DNA for the CDR3 is TGTGCCAGCAGCCGTCGGGGGTTGGGGAATCAGCCCCAGCATTTT. It specifies CASSRRGLGNQPQHF.

The chain carries TRBV11-2 and TRBJ2-3; tentative D call: TRBD2 (6 bases). V was cut by 4 bases and J by 2 bases, with 13 bases left in between. Looked up from germline, CDR1 is SGHAT and CDR2 is FQNNGV. The CDR3 has 15 amino acids. CDR3 nucleotides: TGTGCCAGCAGCTGGGCGGGGAGTTTCACAGATACGCAGTATTTT. Its protein is CASSWAGSFTDTQYF.

This clonotype was seen repeatedly, ten times or more. This chain uses TRBV4-3 with TRBJ2-1, with D unresolved. The CDR3 runs to 17 residues. Germline CDR1 LGHNA, CDR2 YSLEER. V lost 1 base and J lost 2, with 15 bases in between. The CDR3: CASSQAPAISAYNEQFF. In DNA form, the CDR3 reads TGCGCCAGCAGCCAAGCGCCGGCCATCAGCGCCTACAATGAGCAGTTCTTC.

This clonotype has at least ten counts. The V gene is TRBV9, the J gene TRBJ2-1; TRBD1 agrees at 7 bases. V shed 0 bases and J 2 bases; nucleotides not matched to a gene: 2. Germline-derived CDR1 and CDR2 are SGDLS and YYNGEE. CDR3 length equals 15 residues. CDR3 DNA sequence: TGTGCCAGCAGCGTAGGACAGGGCCCCTACAATGAGCAGTTCTTC. Translation gives CASSVGQGPYNEQFF.

This clonotype turned up a few times. V and J are TRBV29-1 and TRBJ1-2; no definite D call. V lost 5 bases and J 7 bases, leaving 5 bases between the germline ends. Germline-derived CDR1 and CDR2 are SQVTM and ANQGSEA. This CDR3 comprises 9 residues. This CDR3 is CSVNSGYTF. DNA of the CDR3: TGCAGCGTTAATTCTGGCTACACCTTC.

The V gene is TRBV30, the J gene TRBJ2-1, with 10 bases that match TRBD2. The CDR3 is 13 residues long. J lost 7 bases, V lost 4 bases, and 4 bases had no gene match. Germline V lookup: CDR1 GTSNPN, CDR2 SVGIG (reference sequence). The CDR3 DNA sequence: TGTGCCTGGACCAGCGGGGGGGGAAATGAGCAGTTCTTC. Its translation: CAWTSGGGNEQFF.

The V call is TRBV25-1, the J call TRBJ2-4, with TRBD2 as a possible D gene (8 bases). This CDR3 is 14 amino acids long. Trimming shortened V by 7 bases and J by 6 bases, and 16 bases separated the two germline ends. Germline V CDR1 and CDR2: MGHDK, SYGVNS. The CDR3: CASTGGAGGNIQYF. For the CDR3, the DNA is TGTGCCAGCACGGGGGGGGCAGGGGGAAACATTCAGTACTTC.

This clonotype was detected a few times. The chain recombines TRBV4-1 with TRBJ1-5; the match to TRBD1 covers 7 bases. V trimming: 4 bases; J trimming: 4 bases; junction bases outside the gene matches: 7. In germline, CDR1 is MGHRA, CDR2 YSYEKL. CDR3 length: 15 amino acids. CDR3 in DNA: TGCGCCAGCAGCCCCTACCCAGGGGGGAATCAGCCCCAGCATTTT. It specifies CASSPYPGGNQPQHF.